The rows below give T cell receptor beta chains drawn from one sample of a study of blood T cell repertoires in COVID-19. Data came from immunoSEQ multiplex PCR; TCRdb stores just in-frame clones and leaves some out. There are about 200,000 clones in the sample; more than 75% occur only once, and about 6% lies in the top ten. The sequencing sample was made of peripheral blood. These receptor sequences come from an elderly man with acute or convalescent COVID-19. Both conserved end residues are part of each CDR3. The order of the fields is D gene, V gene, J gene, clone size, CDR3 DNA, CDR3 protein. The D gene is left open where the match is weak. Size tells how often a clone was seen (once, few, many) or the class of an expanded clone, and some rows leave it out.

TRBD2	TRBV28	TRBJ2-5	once	TGTGCCAGCAGCCTAGGGACTAGCGGGAGCCAAGAGACCCAGTACTTC	CASSLGTSGSQETQYF
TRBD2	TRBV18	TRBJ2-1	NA	TGTGCCAGCTCACCACGATCCCCGGGACTAGCGGGGTCGGGGCCCAATGAGCAGTTCTTC	CASSPRSPGLAGSGPNEQFF
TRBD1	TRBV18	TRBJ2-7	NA	TGTGCCAGCTCTAGGGACAGCTCCTACGAGCAGTACTTC	CASSRDSSYEQYF
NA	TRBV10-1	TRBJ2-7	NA	TGCGCCAGCAGCAGTAGTCTGGAGGCCATCGAGCAGTACTTC	CASSSSLEAIEQYF
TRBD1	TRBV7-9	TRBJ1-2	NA	TGTGCCAGCAGCTTAGGACAGGGGTTCGGGGAAGGCTACACCTTC	CASSLGQGFGEGYTF
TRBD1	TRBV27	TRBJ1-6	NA	TGTGCCAGCTCCCCAGGACAGGAGGCCATCTCCTATAATTCACCCCTCCACTTT	CASSPGQEAISYNSPLHF
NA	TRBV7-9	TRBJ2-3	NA	TGTGCCAGCAGCTCACCCGGGGTGTTCGAACAGTATTTT	CASSSPGVFEQYF
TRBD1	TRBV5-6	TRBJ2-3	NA	TGTGCCAGCAGCTTCGGACAGGGGTTAACGGCCTATACGCAGTATTTT	CASSFGQGLTAYTQYF
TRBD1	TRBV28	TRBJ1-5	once	TGTGCCAGCAGCCGTGACAGGGGGAATCAGCCCCAGCATTTT	CASSRDRGNQPQHF
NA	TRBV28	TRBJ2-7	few	TGTGCCAGCAGATCCCCCGGCTACGAGCAGTACTTC	CASRSPGYEQYF
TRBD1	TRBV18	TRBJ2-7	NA	TGTGCCAGCTCACCCACTACAGGGGCTGGATACGAGCAGTACTTC	CASSPTTGAGYEQYF
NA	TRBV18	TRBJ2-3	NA	TGTGCCAGCTCACCATTCAACACAGATACGCAGTATTTT	CASSPFNTDTQYF
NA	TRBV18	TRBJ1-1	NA	TGTGCCAGCTCACCTGGATTCAGCAGGGATGAGGCTTTCTTT	CASSPGFSRDEAFF
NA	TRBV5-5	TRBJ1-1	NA	TGTGCCAGCAGCTCTCGACAGGTTTCGACCATGAACACTGAAGCTTTCTTT	CASSSRQVSTMNTEAFF